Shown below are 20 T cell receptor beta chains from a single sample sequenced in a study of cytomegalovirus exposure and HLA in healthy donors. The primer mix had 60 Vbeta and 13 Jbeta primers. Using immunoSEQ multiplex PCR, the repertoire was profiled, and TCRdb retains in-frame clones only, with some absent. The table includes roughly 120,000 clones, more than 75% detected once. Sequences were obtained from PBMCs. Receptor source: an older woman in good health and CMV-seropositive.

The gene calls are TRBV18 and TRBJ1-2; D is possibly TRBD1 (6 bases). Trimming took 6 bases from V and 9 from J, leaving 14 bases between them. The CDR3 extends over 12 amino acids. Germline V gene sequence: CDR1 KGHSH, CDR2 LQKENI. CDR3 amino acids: CASSLSRGSYTF. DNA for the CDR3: TGTGCCAGCTCTCTTTCCAGGGGAAGCTACACCTTC.

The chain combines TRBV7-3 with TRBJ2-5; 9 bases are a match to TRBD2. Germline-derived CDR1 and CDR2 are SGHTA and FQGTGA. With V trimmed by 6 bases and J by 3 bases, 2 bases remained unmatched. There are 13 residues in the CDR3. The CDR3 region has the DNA TGTGCCAGCAGTCTAGCGGGAAAAGAGACCCAGTACTTC. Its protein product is CASSLAGKETQYF.

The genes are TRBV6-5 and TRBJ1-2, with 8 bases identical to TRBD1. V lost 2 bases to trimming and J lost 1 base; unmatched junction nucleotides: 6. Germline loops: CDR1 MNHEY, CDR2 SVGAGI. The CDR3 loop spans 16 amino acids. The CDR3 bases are TGTGCCAGCAGTTACCGCCAGGGGGCCGGTAACTATGGCTACACCTTC. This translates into CASSYRQGAGNYGYTF.

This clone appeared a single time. The CDR3: CASSISGRVIAFF. CDR3 coding DNA: TGTGCCAGTAGTATATCGGGCAGGGTGATAGCTTTCTTT. V usage is TRBV19 and J usage is TRBJ1-1; D perhaps matches TRBD1 (5 bases). V lost 2 bases and J 10 bases, leaving 14 bases between the germline ends. The germline CDR1 and CDR2 sequences are LNHDA and SQIVND (reference sequence). CDR3 length equals 13 residues.

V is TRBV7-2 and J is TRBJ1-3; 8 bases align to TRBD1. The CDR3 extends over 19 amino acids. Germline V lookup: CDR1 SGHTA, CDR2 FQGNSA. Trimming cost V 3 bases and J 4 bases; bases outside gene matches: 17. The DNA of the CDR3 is TGTGCCAGCAGCTTGGACTTAGCCCGGACAGGGAGAATAGGAAACACCATATATTTT. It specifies CASSLDLARTGRIGNTIYF.

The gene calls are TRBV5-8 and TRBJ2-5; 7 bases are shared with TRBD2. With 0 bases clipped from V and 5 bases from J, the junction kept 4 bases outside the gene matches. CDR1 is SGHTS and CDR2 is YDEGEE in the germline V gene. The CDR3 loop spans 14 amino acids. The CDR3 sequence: CASSLGLAQETQYF. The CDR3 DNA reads TGTGCCAGCAGCTTGGGACTAGCCCAGGAGACCCAGTACTTC.

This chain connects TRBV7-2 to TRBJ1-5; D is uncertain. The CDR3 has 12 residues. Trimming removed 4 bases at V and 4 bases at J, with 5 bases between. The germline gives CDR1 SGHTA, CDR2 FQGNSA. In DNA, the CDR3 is TGTGCCAGCAGCTCCCCAAATCAGCCCCAGCATTTT. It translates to CASSSPNQPQHF.

DNA for the CDR3: TGTGCCAGTAGTATTGGAGTGGTGAGCAATCAGCCCCAGCATTTT. As protein: CASSIGVVSNQPQHF. The chain is built from TRBV19 and TRBJ1-5; D unclear. CDR1 LNHDA and CDR2 SQIVND come from the germline V gene (reference sequence). The CDR3 totals 15 residues. Trimming removed 3 bases from V and 1 base from J, with 10 bases in between.

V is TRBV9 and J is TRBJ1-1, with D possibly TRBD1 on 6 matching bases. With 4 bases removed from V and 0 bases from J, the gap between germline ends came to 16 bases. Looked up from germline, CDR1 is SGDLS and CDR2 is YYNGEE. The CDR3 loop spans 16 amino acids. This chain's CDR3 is CASSPQPTGLNTEAFF. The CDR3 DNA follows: TGTGCCAGCAGCCCTCAACCGACAGGCCTGAACACTGAAGCTTTCTTT.

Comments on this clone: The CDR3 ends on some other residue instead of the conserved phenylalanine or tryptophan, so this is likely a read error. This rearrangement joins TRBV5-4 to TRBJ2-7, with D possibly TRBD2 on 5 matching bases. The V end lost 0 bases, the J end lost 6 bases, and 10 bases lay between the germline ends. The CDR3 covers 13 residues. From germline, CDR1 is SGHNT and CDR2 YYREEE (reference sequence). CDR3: CASSLGPAGEQYL. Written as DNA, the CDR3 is TGTGCCAGCAGCTTGGGGCCCGCGGGCGAGCAGTACCTC.

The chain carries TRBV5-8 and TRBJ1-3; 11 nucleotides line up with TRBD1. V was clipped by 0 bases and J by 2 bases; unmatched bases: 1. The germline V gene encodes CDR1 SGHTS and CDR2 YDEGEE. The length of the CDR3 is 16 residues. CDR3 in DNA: TGTGCCAGCAGCTTGGCGGGACAGGGGGCTGGAAACACCATATATTTT. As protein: CASSLAGQGAGNTIYF. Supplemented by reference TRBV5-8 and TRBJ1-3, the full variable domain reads EAGVTQSPTHLIKTRGQQATLRCSPISGHTSVYWYQQALGLGLQFLLWYDEGEERNRGNFPPRFSGRQFPNYSSELNVNALELEDSALYLCASSLAGQGAGNTIYFGEGSWLTVV.

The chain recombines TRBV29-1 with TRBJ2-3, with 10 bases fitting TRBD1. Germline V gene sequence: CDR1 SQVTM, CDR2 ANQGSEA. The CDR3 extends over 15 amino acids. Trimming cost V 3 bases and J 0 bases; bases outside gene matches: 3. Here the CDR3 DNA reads TGCAGCGTTGACGGGACAGGGGAAAGCACAGATACGCAGTATTTT. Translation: CSVDGTGESTDTQYF.

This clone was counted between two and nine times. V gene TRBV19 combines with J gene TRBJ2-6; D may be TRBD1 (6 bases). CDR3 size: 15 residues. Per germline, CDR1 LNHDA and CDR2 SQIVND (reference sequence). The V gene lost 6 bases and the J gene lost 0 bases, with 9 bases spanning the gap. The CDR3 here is CASRGHSSGANVLTF. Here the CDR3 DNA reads TGTGCCAGTAGGGGACACAGCTCTGGGGCCAACGTCCTGACTTTC.

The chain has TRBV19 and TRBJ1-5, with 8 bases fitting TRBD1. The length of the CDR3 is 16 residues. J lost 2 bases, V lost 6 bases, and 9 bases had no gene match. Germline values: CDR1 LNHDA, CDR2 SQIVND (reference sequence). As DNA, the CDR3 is TGTGCCAGTAGGACAAGACAGGGGAAAGGCAATCAGCCCCAGCATTTT. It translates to CASRTRQGKGNQPQHF.

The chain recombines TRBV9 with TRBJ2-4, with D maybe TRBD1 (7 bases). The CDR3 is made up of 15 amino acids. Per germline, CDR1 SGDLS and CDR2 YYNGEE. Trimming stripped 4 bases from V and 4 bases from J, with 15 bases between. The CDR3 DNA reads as TGTGCCAGCAGCATTGGGGGGACAGAGAAAAACATTCAGTACTTC. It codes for CASSIGGTEKNIQYF.

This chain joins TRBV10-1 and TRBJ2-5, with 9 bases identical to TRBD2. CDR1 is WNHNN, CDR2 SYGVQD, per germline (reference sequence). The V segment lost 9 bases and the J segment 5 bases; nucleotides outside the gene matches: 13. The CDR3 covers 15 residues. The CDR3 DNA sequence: TGCGCCAGTCACGAGGGCGGGAGGGCCGGGGAGACCCAGTACTTC. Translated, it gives CASHEGGRAGETQYF.

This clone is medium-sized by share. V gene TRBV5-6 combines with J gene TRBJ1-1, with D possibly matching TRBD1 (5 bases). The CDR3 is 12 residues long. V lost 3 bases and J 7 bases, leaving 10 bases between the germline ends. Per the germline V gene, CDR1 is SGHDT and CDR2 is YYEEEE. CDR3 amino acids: CASSSQASEAFF. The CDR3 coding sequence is TGTGCCAGCAGCTCACAGGCAAGTGAAGCTTTCTTT.

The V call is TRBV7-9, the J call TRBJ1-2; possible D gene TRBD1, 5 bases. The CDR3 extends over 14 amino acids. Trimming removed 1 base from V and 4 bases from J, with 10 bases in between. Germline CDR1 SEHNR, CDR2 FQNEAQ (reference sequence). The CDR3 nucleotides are TGTGCCAGCAGCTTAGGAGCGGGGGGCTATGGCTACACCTTC. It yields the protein CASSLGAGGYGYTF. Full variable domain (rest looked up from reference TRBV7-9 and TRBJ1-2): DTGVSQNPRHKITKRGQNVTFRCDPISEHNRLYWYRQTLGQGPEFLTYFQNEAQLEKSRLLSDRFSAERPKGSFSTLEIQRTEQGDSAMYLCASSLGAGGYGYTFGSGTRLTVV.

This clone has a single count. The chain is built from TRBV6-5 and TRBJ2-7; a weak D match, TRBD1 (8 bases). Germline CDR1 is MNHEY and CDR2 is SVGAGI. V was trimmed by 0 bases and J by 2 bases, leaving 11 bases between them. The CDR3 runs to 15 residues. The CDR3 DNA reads TGTGCCAGCAGTTACTCACAGGGGGGGGCCTACGAGCAGTACTTC. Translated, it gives CASSYSQGGAYEQYF.

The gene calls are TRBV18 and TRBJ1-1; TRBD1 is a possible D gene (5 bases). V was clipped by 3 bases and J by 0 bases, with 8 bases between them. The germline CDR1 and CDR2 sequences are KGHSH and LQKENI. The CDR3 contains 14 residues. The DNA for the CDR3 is TGTGCCAGCTCACCGGTGGACATGAACACTGAAGCTTTCTTT. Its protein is CASSPVDMNTEAFF.